Listed below are T cell receptor beta chains from one sample, sequenced in a study of T cell responses to AZD1222 COVID-19 vaccine. This table comes from immunoSEQ multiplex PCR, and its TCRdb copy is limited to in-frame clones, with some not included. The sample contains approximately 52,000 clones, 87% of which appear only once. This sample comprised peripheral blood, obtained 28 days after the second AZD1222 dose. These receptors were collected from an adult who received the AZD1222 COVID-19 vaccine. Both conserved end residues are part of each CDR3. Fields, in order: J gene, clone size, D gene, V gene, CDR3 DNA, CDR3 protein. The D gene is left open where the match is weak. Expanded clones get a size class; other rows say once, few or many, or leave the size out.

>TRBJ1-2|NA|NA|TRBV5-1
TGCGCCAGCAGCCCGGCGCAGGGAGCCTATGGCTACACCTTC
CASSPAQGAYGYTF
>TRBJ1-2|NA|TRBD1|TRBV10-2
TGCGCCAGTCGCGGACAGACAGGGGATGGCTACACCTTC
CASRGQTGDGYTF
>TRBJ2-5|NA|NA|TRBV5-1
TGCGCCAGCAGAGAGACAACTCAGTGGGAGACCCAGTACTTC
CASRETTQWETQYF
>TRBJ2-7|NA|NA|TRBV7-9
TGTGCCAGCAGCCACCGACAGGACTCCTACGAGCAGTACTTC
CASSHRQDSYEQYF
>TRBJ2-1|few|NA|TRBV10-3
TGTGCCATCAGTGGAGGGCTCGGCCACAATGAGCAGTTCTTC
CAISGGLGHNEQFF
>TRBJ1-5|once|NA|TRBV7-2
TGTGCCAGCAGCCCTCAGGTCGGGGTTAGCAATCAGCCCCAGCATTTT
CASSPQVGVSNQPQHF
>TRBJ2-1|NA|NA|TRBV15
TGTGCCACCAGCAGAGGGGTTCCCCTTGAGCAGTTCTTC
CATSRGVPLEQFF
>TRBJ2-7|NA|TRBD2|TRBV6-5
TGTGCCAGCATGGGGGTAGCGGGTCCATACGAGCAGTACTTC
CASMGVAGPYEQYF
>TRBJ2-3|NA|TRBD2|TRBV5-5
TGTGCCAGCAGCTCTGGGACCGGGAGGGATACGCAGTATTTT
CASSSGTGRDTQYF
>TRBJ1-1|NA|NA|TRBV27
TGTGCCAGCAGGGAAGTGAACACTGAAGCTTTCTTT
CASREVNTEAFF
>TRBJ2-3|NA|TRBD1|TRBV28
TGTGCCAGCCAGGACAGGGGCCCAGATACGCAGTATTTT
CASQDRGPDTQYF
>TRBJ1-1|few|TRBD1|TRBV13
TGTGCCAGCAGCTTAGGGGACAGGCGAAACACTGAAGCTTTCTTT
CASSLGDRRNTEAFF
>TRBJ2-7|once|TRBD1|TRBV6-5
TGTGCCAGCACCGAGAGGGGGCAGGCCTCCTACGAGCAGTACTTC
CASTERGQASYEQYF
>TRBJ2-1|NA|TRBD2|TRBV7-9
TGTGCCAGCAGCGGGGGGGAAAGCTCCTACAATGAGCAGTTCTTC
CASSGGESSYNEQFF
>TRBJ1-2|NA|TRBD1|TRBV5-4
TGTGCCAGCAGCACCTTGGGACAGGGTCGTGGCTACACCTTC
CASSTLGQGRGYTF
>TRBJ2-3|once|TRBD2|TRBV6-2/TRBV6-3
TGTGCCAGCAGTTACCCTAGCGGGAGGAAGGGCACAGATACGCAGTATTTT
CASSYPSGRKGTDTQYF
>TRBJ1-4|NA|NA|TRBV6-6
TGTGCCAGCAGTGACAGTGGTAATGAAAAACTGTTTTTT
CASSDSGNEKLFF
>TRBJ2-7|NA|TRBD1|TRBV29-1
TGCAGCGTCGGACAGGTCAGAAGCGAGCAGTACTTC
CSVGQVRSEQYF
>TRBJ2-2|NA|TRBD1|TRBV19
TGTGCCAGTAGATCTCACAGGGGGCAAGACACCGGGGAGCTGTTTTTT
CASRSHRGQDTGELFF
>TRBJ1-2|NA|NA|TRBV5-8
TGTGCCAGCACCCCTTGGGGGAGTGGCTATGGCTACACCTTC
CASTPWGSGYGYTF
>TRBJ2-3|NA|TRBD2|TRBV3-1/TRBV3-2
TGTGCCAGCAGCCAGGCCCGAGCGGGAAGCACAGATACGCAGTATTTT
CASSQARAGSTDTQYF
>TRBJ1-1|NA|TRBD1|TRBV7-3
TGTGCCAGCAGCTTAACTGGGGGTCCTAGACAGGGGGCTTTCTTT
CASSLTGGPRQGAFF
>TRBJ2-7|NA|NA|TRBV4-2
TGTGCCAGCAGCCAAACTCCGGGTACCTACGAGCAGTACTTC
CASSQTPGTYEQYF
>TRBJ1-5|NA|NA|TRBV27
TGTGCCAGCAGTTTATCCCACCGTCAGCCCCAGCATTTT
CASSLSHRQPQHF
>TRBJ1-5|NA|NA|TRBV6-6
TGTGCCACGAGGACAGAAATTAGCAATCAGCCCCAGCATTTT
CATRTEISNQPQHF
>TRBJ2-1|NA|TRBD2|TRBV12-5
TGTGCTAGTGGTTTGGAAGCGGGAGGGCCCGGCAATGAGCAGTTCTTC
CASGLEAGGPGNEQFF
>TRBJ2-1|NA|TRBD1|TRBV2
TGTGCCAGCACCAAGGACAGGGGGCGCGTCGGTGGGGATGAGCAGTTCTTC
CASTKDRGRVGGDEQFF
>TRBJ2-7|once|TRBD1|TRBV28
TGTGCCAGCAGTTCCTCCGGGACAGGGACCTACGAGCAGTACTTC
CASSSSGTGTYEQYF
>TRBJ1-6|NA|NA|TRBV6-5
TGTGCCAGCAGTACTGGGACACAGAATTCACCCCTCCACTTT
CASSTGTQNSPLHF
>TRBJ1-1|NA|NA|TRBV19
TGTGCCAGTAGTGCCCGACAGGTGAACACTGAAGCTTTCTTT
CASSARQVNTEAFF
>TRBJ2-7|once|TRBD1|TRBV6-1
TGTGCCAGCAGTGAAGCCGCGACAGGGGTACCCTACGAGCAGTACTTC
CASSEAATGVPYEQYF
>TRBJ1-6|NA|NA|TRBV2
TGTGCCAGCAGTGAAGGCGCAGGGGCAAATTCACCCCTCCACTTT
CASSEGAGANSPLHF
>TRBJ2-5|NA|TRBD1|TRBV5-1
TGCGCCAGCAGCGGGGGACAGGGTATCGGCCAAGAGACCCAGTACTTC
CASSGGQGIGQETQYF
>TRBJ2-7|few|TRBD2|TRBV28
TGTGCCAGCAGGAAATTGCGGGAGGGCTACGAGCAGTACTTC
CASRKLREGYEQYF
>TRBJ2-1|NA|TRBD2|TRBV5-1
TGCGCCAGCAGCCGGACTAGCGGGAGCGGCTATGAGCAGTTCTTC
CASSRTSGSGYEQFF
>TRBJ1-1|NA|TRBD1|TRBV27
TGTGCCACCGGGGACAGCGAAACCTTTAACACTGAAGCTTTCTTT
CATGDSETFNTEAFF
>TRBJ2-5|NA|TRBD2|TRBV5-4
TGTGCCAGCACCACGGGCGGCCTAGCGGGAAGAGAGACCCAGTACTTC
CASTTGGLAGRETQYF
>TRBJ2-2|NA|NA|TRBV11-2
TGTGCCAGCAGGCGACCGGGAAGGAACACCGGGGAGCTGTTTTTT
CASRRPGRNTGELFF
>TRBJ2-7|NA|NA|TRBV7-6
TGTGCCAGCAGCCCTACAGACAGACTGAGAACCAACGAGCAGTACTTC
CASSPTDRLRTNEQYF
>TRBJ2-1|NA|NA|TRBV9
TGTGCCAGCAGCGTAGAGGTAGCTTCCTACAATGAGCAGTTCTTC
CASSVEVASYNEQFF
>TRBJ2-1|NA|NA|TRBV3-1/TRBV3-2
TGTGCCAGCAGCCAAGAGGCTAGCAGTTACAATGAGCAGTTCTTC
CASSQEASSYNEQFF
>TRBJ1-1|NA|TRBD1|TRBV11-2
TGTGCCAGCAGCTTAGGGGACAGGGGGCGCAGCACTGAAGCTTTCTTT
CASSLGDRGRSTEAFF
>TRBJ2-5|NA|NA|TRBV5-1
TGCGCCAGCAGCTTGGCCGAGACCCAGTACTTC
CASSLAETQYF
>TRBJ2-7|NA|TRBD1|TRBV10-1
TGCGCCAGGCCGGGACAGGGGTTGTCGCGCGAGCAGTACTTC
CARPGQGLSREQYF
>TRBJ1-2|once|NA|TRBV15
TGTGCCACCAGCAGAGATCTACAGGCTAGGGGCTACACCTTC
CATSRDLQARGYTF
>TRBJ1-6|few|NA|TRBV6-1
TGTGCCAGCAGTGAACGGCTGGGGGATAATTCACCCCTCCACTTT
CASSERLGDNSPLHF
>TRBJ2-3|NA|NA|TRBV7-8
TGTGCCAGCAGCTTCACTAGCCGGGCAGATACGCAGTATTTT
CASSFTSRADTQYF
>TRBJ1-3|NA|NA|TRBV19
TGTGCCACCTACGGAGGGGCCTCTGGAAACACCATATATTTT
CATYGGASGNTIYF
>TRBJ1-6|NA|NA|TRBV7-3
TGTGCCAGCAGCCAATCCCCCTCCTATAATTCACCCCTCCACTTT
CASSQSPSYNSPLHF
>TRBJ1-3|NA|TRBD1|TRBV5-1
TGCGCCAGCAGCCGGGACAGGGGCGCTGGAAACACCATATATTTT
CASSRDRGAGNTIYF
>TRBJ2-5|NA|TRBD2|TRBV5-6
TGTGCCAGCAGCTTGGCGGGAGGGGGAGGGACCCAGTACTTC
CASSLAGGGGTQYF
>TRBJ2-1|NA|TRBD2|TRBV27
TGTGCCAGCAGTTTTAGCGGGCCTTACAATGAGCAGTTCTTC
CASSFSGPYNEQFF
>TRBJ2-5|NA|TRBD2|TRBV12-3/TRBV12-4
TGTGCCAGCAGCCTAGCGGGAGGAGAGACCCAGTACTTC
CASSLAGGETQYF
>TRBJ2-7|NA|NA|TRBV10-3
TGTGCCATCAGTCAAGCCCTATCCGGGACAGGGACTAGCGAGCAGTACTTC
CAISQALSGTGTSEQYF
>TRBJ2-2|NA|NA|TRBV9
TGTGCCAGCAGCGTAGATTCCGGGAACACCGGGGAGCTGTTTTTT
CASSVDSGNTGELFF